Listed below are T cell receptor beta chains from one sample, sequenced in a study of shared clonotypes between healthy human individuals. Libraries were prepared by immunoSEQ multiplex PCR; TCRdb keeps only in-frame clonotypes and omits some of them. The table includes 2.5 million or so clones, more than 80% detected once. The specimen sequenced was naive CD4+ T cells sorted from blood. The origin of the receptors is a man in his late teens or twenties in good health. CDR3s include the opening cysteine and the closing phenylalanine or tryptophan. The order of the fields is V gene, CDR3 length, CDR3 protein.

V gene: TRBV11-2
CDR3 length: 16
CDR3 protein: CASRRDKQGLICEQYF

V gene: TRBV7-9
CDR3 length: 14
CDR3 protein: CASRGWTGDHEQYF

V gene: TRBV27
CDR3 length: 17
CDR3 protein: CASPSYSGRKRADTQYF

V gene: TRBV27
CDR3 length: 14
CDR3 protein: CASSTQAGANVLTF

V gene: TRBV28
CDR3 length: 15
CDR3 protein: CASSPKGRSKNIQYF

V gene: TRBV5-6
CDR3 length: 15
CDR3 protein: CASSYGDRGNTEAFF

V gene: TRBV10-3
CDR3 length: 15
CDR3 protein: CATELGLAGAYEQYF

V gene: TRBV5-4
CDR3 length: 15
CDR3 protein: CASSSGGTSNQPQHF

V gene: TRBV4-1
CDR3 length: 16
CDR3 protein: CASSQEPSGSAGELFF

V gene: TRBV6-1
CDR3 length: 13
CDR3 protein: CASSERGNYGYTF

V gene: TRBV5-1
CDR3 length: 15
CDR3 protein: CASSLALAGTNEQFF

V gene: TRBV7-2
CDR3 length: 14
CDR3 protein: CASSPLALNTEAFF

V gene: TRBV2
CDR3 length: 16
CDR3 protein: CASCKGQGTMNTEAFF

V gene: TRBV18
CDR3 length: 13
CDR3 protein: CASSGQWNYGYTF

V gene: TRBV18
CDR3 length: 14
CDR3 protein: CASSPLAGDYEQYF

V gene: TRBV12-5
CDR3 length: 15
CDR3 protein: CASGLSGEGNQPQHF

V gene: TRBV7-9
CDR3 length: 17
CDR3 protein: CASSLDIYRGDSYEQYF

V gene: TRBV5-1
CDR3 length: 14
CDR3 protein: CASSRLAGEETQYF

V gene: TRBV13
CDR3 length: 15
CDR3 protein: CASSLIGAGANVLTF

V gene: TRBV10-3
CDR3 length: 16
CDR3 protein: CAISVLAGVSYNEQFF

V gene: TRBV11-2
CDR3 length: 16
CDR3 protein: CASSSLGGFSGNTIYF

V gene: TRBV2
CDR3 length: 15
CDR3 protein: CAIRGTSENQETQYF

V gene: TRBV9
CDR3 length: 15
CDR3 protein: CASSTSGSFYNEQFF